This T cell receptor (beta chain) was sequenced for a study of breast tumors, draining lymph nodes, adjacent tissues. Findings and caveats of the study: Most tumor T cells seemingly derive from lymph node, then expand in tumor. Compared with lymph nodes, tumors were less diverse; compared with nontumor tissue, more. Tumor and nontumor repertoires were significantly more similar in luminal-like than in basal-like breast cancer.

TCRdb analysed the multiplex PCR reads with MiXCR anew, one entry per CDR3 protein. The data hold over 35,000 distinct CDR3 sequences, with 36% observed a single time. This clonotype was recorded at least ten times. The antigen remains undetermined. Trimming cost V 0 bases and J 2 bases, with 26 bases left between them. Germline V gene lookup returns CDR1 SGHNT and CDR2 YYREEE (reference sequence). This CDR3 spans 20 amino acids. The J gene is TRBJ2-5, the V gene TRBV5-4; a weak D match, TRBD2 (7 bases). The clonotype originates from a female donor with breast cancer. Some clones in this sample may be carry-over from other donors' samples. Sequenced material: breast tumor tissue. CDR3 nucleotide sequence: TGTGCCAGCAGCTTGGTTGGTAGGGGGGGGCCAGGTTACGGTCAAGAGACCCAGTACTTC. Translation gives CASSLVGRGGPGYGQETQYF.